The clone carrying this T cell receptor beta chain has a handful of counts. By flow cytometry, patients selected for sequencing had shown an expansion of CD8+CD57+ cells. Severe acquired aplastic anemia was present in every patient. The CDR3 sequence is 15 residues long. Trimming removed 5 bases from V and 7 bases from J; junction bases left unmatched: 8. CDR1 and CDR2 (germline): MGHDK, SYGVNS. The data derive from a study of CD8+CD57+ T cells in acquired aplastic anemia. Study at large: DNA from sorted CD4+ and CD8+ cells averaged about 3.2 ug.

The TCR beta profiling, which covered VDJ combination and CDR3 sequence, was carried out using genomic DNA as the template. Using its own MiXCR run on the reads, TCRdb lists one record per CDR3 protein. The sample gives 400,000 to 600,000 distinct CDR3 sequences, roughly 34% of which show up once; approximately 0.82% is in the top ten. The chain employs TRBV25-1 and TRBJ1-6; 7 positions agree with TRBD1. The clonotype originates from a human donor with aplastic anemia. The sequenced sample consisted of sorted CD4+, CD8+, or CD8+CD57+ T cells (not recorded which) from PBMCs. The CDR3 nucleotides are TGTGCCAGCAGTTTTTTCCAGGGGGGGAATTCACCCCTCCACTTT. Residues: CASSFFQGGNSPLHF.